The present TCR beta chain was sequenced within a study of cytomegalovirus exposure and HLA in healthy donors. Study background: Earlier results showed approximately 120 million unique TCR beta sequences derived from approximately 170 million T cells. Study-wide results and limits: In a later analysis, HLA-C alleles had the fewest associated TCRs, DRB1 alleles the most.

CDR3 length: 16 amino acids. Germline values: CDR1 MGHRA, CDR2 YSYEKL. Both 60 Vbeta primers and 13 Jbeta primers went into the PCR. Only in-frame clones appear in the TCRdb table, and some are missing; sequencing was by immunoSEQ multiplex PCR. The sample carries about 130,000 clones, about 85% recorded once. Worth noting for this clone: The target antigen is unknown. Compared with germline, one end of the junction differs, possibly owing to a read error.

The TCR was taken from a woman in her twenties or thirties in good health and CMV-seropositive. This rearrangement joins TRBV4-1 to TRBJ2-5, with D perhaps TRBD2 (6 bases). Sequencing was performed on PBMCs. The CDR3 bases are TGCGCCGGCAGCCAATCGAAACGGGGGTCTCAAGAGACCCAGTACTTC. This codes for CAGSQSKRGSQETQYF.